The clone carrying this T cell receptor beta chain was recorded a few times. Its target is unknown. The data stem from a study of response to subunit inactivated influenza vaccine. Germline values: CDR1 MNHNY, CDR2 SVGAGI (reference sequence). The CDR3 is 12 residues long. V was shortened by 8 bases and J by 3 bases, with 11 bases between the two germline ends. Study-wide points: There was a suggestion from the authors that each seasonal influenza vaccination recruits few new T cells.

TCRdb independently ran MiXCR on the RT-PCR reads; one entry per CDR3 protein. The table has about 800,000 distinct CDR3 sequences, approximately 21% seen once. This specimen consisted of PBMCs from blood, obtained 4 to 6 days after vaccination. The chain recombines TRBV6-6 with TRBJ2-7; the D gene is possibly TRBD2 (5 bases). This TCR came from a man between 50 and 59 years old who received an inactivated influenza vaccine. The CDR3 nucleotides are TGTGCCAGCCACCCGGAGGTCTACGAGCAGTACTTC. Amino acid sequence: CASHPEVYEQYF.